These 17 T cell receptor beta chains were sequenced from one sample in a study of cytomegalovirus exposure and HLA in healthy donors. Generated by immunoSEQ multiplex PCR, the TCRdb table keeps only in-frame clones and is missing some. The sample lists about 150,000 clones, 85% to 90% occurring once. The sample was PBMCs. The receptors were gathered from a human donor in good health.

This clone appeared a few times. The genes are TRBV6-6 and TRBJ2-7; maybe TRBD1 (5 bases). The length of the CDR3 is 16 residues. CDR1 and CDR2 from the germline V gene are MNHNY and SVGAGI (reference sequence). V lost 6 bases to trimming and J lost 4 bases, with 22 bases between them. The CDR3 reads CASSSPSGLSEYEQYF. CDR3 nucleotide sequence: TGTGCCAGCAGCTCGCCCTCAGGGCTCTCGGAATACGAGCAGTACTTC.

The J gene is TRBJ2-7, the V gene TRBV15; 10 bases align to TRBD2. The CDR3 is made up of 14 amino acids. J gave up 4 bases and V 6 bases, and 6 bases lay outside the gene matches. Germline V gene sequence: CDR1 LNHNV, CDR2 YYDKDF (reference sequence). In DNA form, the CDR3 reads TGTGCCACCAGGCCTAGCGGGAGTAAATACGAGCAGTACTTC. It encodes CATRPSGSKYEQYF.

This CDR3 reads CASSLEGTGANVLTF. For the CDR3, the DNA is TGTGCCAGCAGCTTGGAGGGGACTGGGGCCAACGTCCTGACTTTC. This chain joins TRBV5-4 and TRBJ2-6, with D perhaps matching TRBD1 (5 bases). This CDR3 has 15 amino acids. In germline, CDR1 is SGHNT, CDR2 YYREEE (reference sequence). The V end lost 0 bases, the J end lost 2 bases, and 6 bases lay between the germline ends.

This clone came up once. This chain connects TRBV6-4 to TRBJ1-6; no definite D call. The CDR3 is 18 residues long. The V gene's germline CDR1 is MRHNA and CDR2 SNTAGT. Trimming pared 0 bases from V and 0 bases from J, leaving 12 bases between. The CDR3 loop reads CASSDSSGLSSYNSPLHF. CDR3 coding DNA: TGTGCCAGCAGTGACTCCTCTGGCTTAAGCTCCTATAATTCACCCCTCCACTTT.

DNA of the CDR3: TGTGCCAGCAGCCAGGGACTAGCGGGAGGGGAGGAGACCCAGTACTTC. Protein sequence: CASSQGLAGGEETQYF. The V call is TRBV7-9, the J call TRBJ2-5; 16 bases map to TRBD2. Germline V CDR1 and CDR2: SEHNR, FQNEAQ (reference sequence). The V and J ends lost 5 bases and 5 bases, in that order; junction bases with no gene match: 5. The CDR3 is 16 amino acids. The whole variable domain, filled in from reference TRBV7-9 and TRBJ2-5, reads DTGVSQNPRHKITKRGQNVTFRCDPISEHNRLYWYRQTLGQGPEFLTYFQNEAQLEKSRLLSDRFSAERPKGSFSTLEIQRTEQGDSAMYLCASSQGLAGGEETQYFGPGTRLLVL.

The CDR3 DNA reads TGTGCTAGTGGTTTGACCCACAATACAGGGGGCGGGAGAGCTTTCTTT. Protein product: CASGLTHNTGGGRAFF. This rearrangement joins TRBV12-5 to TRBJ1-1, with 9 positions matching TRBD1. The V and J ends lost 2 bases and 10 bases, in that order; junction bases with no gene match: 14. Germline-derived CDR1 and CDR2 are LGHNT and FRNRAP. The CDR3 covers 16 residues.

The rearrangement links TRBV7-9 to TRBJ2-1; 9 bases fit TRBD2. V was clipped by 4 bases and J by 2 bases; unmatched bases: 6. This CDR3 is 16 amino acids long. Germline lookup yields CDR1 SEHNR and CDR2 FQNEAQ (reference sequence). This CDR3 reads CASSSVGGRAYNEQFF. The CDR3 DNA reads as TGTGCCAGCAGCTCCGTGGGCGGGAGGGCCTACAATGAGCAGTTCTTC.

J is TRBJ1-1 and V is TRBV29-1; perhaps TRBD1 as D (6 bases). Looked up from germline, CDR1 is SQVTM and CDR2 is ANQGSEA. Trimming took 1 base from V and 0 from J, leaving 9 bases between them. The CDR3 sequence is 14 residues long. The CDR3 DNA follows: TGCAGCGTTGAAGGGCAGGGGATGAACACTGAAGCTTTCTTT. Translation: CSVEGQGMNTEAFF. The whole variable domain, remainder taken from reference TRBV29-1 and TRBJ1-1, is SAVISQKPSRDICQRGTSLTIQCQVDSQVTMMFWYRQQPGQSLTLIATANQGSEATYESGFVIDKFPISRPNLTFSTLTVSNMSPEDSSIYLCSVEGQGMNTEAFFGQGTRLTVV.

The V and J genes are TRBV18 and TRBJ1-4, with D possibly matching TRBD1 (5 bases). Trimming stripped 0 bases from V and 4 bases from J, with 6 bases between. Germline V gives CDR1 KGHSH, CDR2 LQKENI. The CDR3 runs 14 residues. CDR3 nucleotides: TGTGCCAGCTCACCACCGGGGCTTAATGAAAAACTGTTTTTT. Its translation: CASSPPGLNEKLFF.

V is TRBV5-1 and J is TRBJ2-5, with 7 bases lining up with TRBD2. The V gene's germline CDR1 is SGHRS and CDR2 YFSETQ. The junction had 3 bases not matched to a gene; V was cut back by 2 bases and J by 5 bases. The CDR3 runs 13 residues. The CDR3 spells CASSFSGWETQYF. CDR3 coding DNA: TGCGCCAGCAGCTTTAGCGGGTGGGAGACCCAGTACTTC.

The rearrangement uses TRBV25-1 and TRBJ1-1; TRBD1 aligns across 10 bases. With 6 bases clipped from V and 1 base from J, the junction kept 5 bases outside the gene matches. The CDR3 loop spans 15 amino acids. The V gene's germline CDR1 is MGHDK and CDR2 SYGVNS. The CDR3: CASSPTGGRNTEAFF. The DNA for the CDR3 is TGTGCCAGCAGCCCGACAGGGGGCAGGAACACTGAAGCTTTCTTT.

The genes are TRBV5-1 and TRBJ1-1; D gene unclear. Deletions cut 3 bases from V and 0 bases from J, with 15 bases between. Germline CDR1 is SGHRS and CDR2 is YFSETQ. The CDR3 loop spans 16 amino acids. CDR3 nucleotide sequence: TGCGCCAGCAGCTACTTCGGGTCCGCACTGAACACTGAAGCTTTCTTT. Its protein product is CASSYFGSALNTEAFF.

V is TRBV11-2 and J is TRBJ1-1; 9 nucleotides match TRBD1. V gave up 5 bases and J gave up 4 bases; unmatched junction bases: 5. CDR3 size: 14 residues. Germline V gives CDR1 SGHAT, CDR2 FQNNGV. The CDR3 reads CASSATTGGTEAFF. In DNA, the CDR3 is TGTGCCAGCAGCGCTACGACAGGGGGCACTGAAGCTTTCTTT.

This clone appeared once. The V gene is TRBV11-2, the J gene TRBJ1-2; 9 bases are a match to TRBD1. The germline V gene has CDR1 SGHAT and CDR2 FQNNGV. J gave up 4 bases and V 0 bases, and 0 bases lay outside the gene matches. The CDR3 runs to 14 residues. The CDR3, as DNA: TGTGCCAGCAGCTTAGAGGGACAGGGCTATGGCTACACCTTC. As protein: CASSLEGQGYGYTF.

The rearrangement joins TRBV18 to TRBJ2-4; 7 bases agree with TRBD2. CDR3 length equals 15 residues. Germline loops: CDR1 KGHSH, CDR2 LQKENI. The trim removed 4 bases at V and 8 bases at J, leaving 11 bases unmatched. DNA for the CDR3: TGTGCCAGCTCACGTGGTAGCGGGCGAGAGTACATTCAGTACTTC. Translating it yields CASSRGSGREYIQYF. Drawing the rest from reference TRBV18 and TRBJ2-4, the complete variable domain is NAGVMQNPRHLVRRRGQEARLRCSPMKGHSHVYWYRQLPEEGLKFMVYLQKENIIDESGMPKERFSAEFPKEGPSILRIQQVVRGDSAAYFCASSRGSGREYIQYFGAGTRLSVL.

V usage is TRBV6-6 and J usage is TRBJ1-2; D not resolved. Germline loops: CDR1 MNHNY, CDR2 SVGAGI (reference sequence). V was trimmed by 6 bases and J by 3 bases, leaving 11 bases between them. This CDR3 comprises 13 residues. CDR3 DNA: TGTGCCAGCAGCCCCCCCGGGGACTATGGCTACACCTTC. It is translated as CASSPPGDYGYTF.

This clone has just one count. The chain has TRBV13 and TRBJ2-2; D perhaps matches TRBD2 (6 bases). This CDR3 spans 12 amino acids. Germline V gene sequence: CDR1 PRHDT, CDR2 FYEKMQ (reference sequence). Between the trimmed V and J ends, which lost 4 bases and 7 bases, there was a span of 7 bases. CDR3 residues: CASSSEGGELFF. As DNA, the CDR3 is TGTGCCAGCAGCTCGGAGGGCGGGGAGCTGTTTTTT. The variable domain in full, completed from reference TRBV13 and TRBJ2-2, reads AAGVIQSPRHLIKEKRETATLKCYPIPRHDTVYWYQQGPGQDPQFLISFYEKMQSDKGSIPDRFSAQQFSDYHSELNMSSLELGDSALYFCASSSEGGELFFGEGSRLTVL.